Below are 9 T cell receptor beta chains sequenced from a single sample in a study of shared clonotypes between healthy human individuals. Produced via immunoSEQ multiplex PCR; TCRdb's table is partial and in-frame only. Of a few hundred thousand clones listed, approximately 74% are singletons. The sequenced sample consisted of memory CD4+ T cells sorted from blood. As for subset: CD45RA-negative fraction. These receptors were taken from a man younger than 45 in good health.

The rearrangement joins TRBV7-2 to TRBJ2-5; D may be TRBD1 or TRBD2 (5 bases each). There are 14 residues in the CDR3. CDR1 is SGHTA, CDR2 FQGNSA, per germline. V lost 1 base, J lost 2 bases, and 8 bases lay in between. The CDR3: CASSLDWGQETQYF. The CDR3 bases are TGTGCCAGCAGCTTAGACTGGGGGCAAGAGACCCAGTACTTC. The full variable domain, in which reference TRBV7-2 and TRBJ2-5 provide the parts outside the CDR3, is GAGVSQSPSNKVTEKGKDVELRCDPISGHTALYWYRQSLGQGLEFLIYFQGNSAPDKSGLPSDRFSAERTGGSVSTLTIQRTQQEDSAVYLCASSLDWGQETQYFGPGTRLLVL.

Here the CDR3 reads CASSSRDRVVTEAFF. The CDR3 DNA follows: TGTGCCAGCAGCTCCCGCGACAGGGTGGTCACTGAAGCTTTCTTT. The J gene is TRBJ1-1, the V gene TRBV7-6; 7 nucleotides line up with TRBD1. The CDR3 consists of 15 residues. V lost 4 bases and J lost 4; bases outside the gene matches: 9. The V gene's germline CDR1 is SGHVS and CDR2 FNYEAQ. The full variable domain, its missing parts supplied by reference TRBV7-6 and TRBJ1-1, is GAGVSQSPRYKVTKRGQDVALRCDPISGHVSLYWYRQALGQGPEFLTYFNYEAQQDKSGLPNDRFSAERPEGSISTLTIQRTEQRDSAMYRCASSSRDRVVTEAFFGQGTRLTVV.

The chain has TRBV5-1 and TRBJ2-1, with 10 bases identical to TRBD2. CDR1 SGHRS and CDR2 YFSETQ come from the germline V gene. With V trimmed by 4 bases and J by 4 bases, 5 bases remained unmatched. The CDR3 contains 15 residues. As DNA, the CDR3 is TGCGCCAGCAGCCGGACTAGCGGAAAATACAATGAGCAGTTCTTC. It specifies CASSRTSGKYNEQFF.

The genes are TRBV11-2 and TRBJ2-1; perhaps TRBD2 as D (5 bases). This CDR3 has 15 amino acids. V lost 1 base, J lost 7 bases, and 14 bases lay in between. Germline V gene data show CDR1 as SGHAT and CDR2 as FQNNGV. The CDR3 nucleotides are TGTGCCAGCAGCTTAGTTGTATGGGGAGTGAATGAGCAGTTCTTC. This translates into CASSLVVWGVNEQFF.

This clone was seen once. V gene TRBV28 combines with J gene TRBJ1-2, with D maybe TRBD1 (5 bases). This CDR3 contains 14 residues. The germline gives CDR1 MDHEN, CDR2 SYDVKM. Between the trimmed V and J ends, which lost 6 bases and 5 bases, there was a span of 16 bases. Here the CDR3 DNA reads TGTGCCAGCAGGGGTTTGGCAGGGAGGTATGGCTACACCTTC. Its translation: CASRGLAGRYGYTF.

V gene TRBV4-2 combines with J gene TRBJ2-1, with 11 bases identical to TRBD2. V gave up 6 bases and J gave up 4 bases; unmatched junction bases: 2. Germline V gene sequence: CDR1 LGHNA, CDR2 YNFKEQ. CDR3 length: 14 amino acids. CDR3 nucleotides: TGTGCCAGCAGGACTAGCGGGACATACAATGAGCAGTTCTTC. Encoded protein: CASRTSGTYNEQFF.

This chain uses TRBV10-1 with TRBJ2-7, with D perhaps matching TRBD1 (6 bases). V was clipped by 4 bases and J by 0 bases, with 19 bases between them. The CDR3 contains 17 residues. The germline CDR1 and CDR2 sequences are WNHNN and SYGVQD (reference sequence). CDR3 region: CASSGPDTGRSSYEQYF. The CDR3 nucleotides are TGCGCCAGCAGTGGGCCGGATACAGGGCGTAGCTCCTACGAGCAGTACTTC.

The rearrangement links TRBV7-2 to TRBJ2-1; D is tentatively TRBD1 or TRBD2 (7 bases each). The CDR3 sequence is 15 residues long. Germline-derived CDR1 and CDR2 are SGHTA and FQGNSA. V gave up 2 bases and J gave up 9 bases, with 17 bases separating them. The CDR3 reads CASSLRGSQGGEQFF. The CDR3 DNA is TGTGCCAGCAGCTTACGCGGGAGCCAGGGGGGTGAGCAGTTCTTC.

The chain has TRBV7-9 and TRBJ2-2; D call uncertain. The CDR3 covers 15 residues. V lost 5 bases to trimming and J lost 4 bases, with 14 bases between them. Germline-derived CDR1 and CDR2 are SEHNR and FQNEAQ (reference sequence). The DNA of the CDR3 is TGTGCCAGCAGCCCCCGCGGCACTATCACCGGGGAGCTGTTTTTT. As protein: CASSPRGTITGELFF.